This T cell receptor (beta chain) derives from a study of T cells in narcolepsy. CDR1 SGHNT and CDR2 YENEEA come from the germline V gene. Trimming removed 1 base at V and 5 bases at J, with 13 bases between. The CDR3 sequence is 15 residues long. TCRdb's table, derived via immunoSEQ multiplex PCR, lists solely in-frame clones and lacks some. Here the sample spans about 27,000 clones, 86% being singletons. This receptor was identified in a human donor with narcolepsy. Source material: CD45RA- memory CD4+ T cells from PBMCs. The genes are TRBV11-3 and TRBJ2-3; D perhaps matches TRBD1 (5 bases). The CDR3 sequence: CASSLGGQNKDTQYF. CDR3 bases: TGTGCCAGCAGCTTAGGGGGCCAAAATAAAGATACGCAGTATTTT.